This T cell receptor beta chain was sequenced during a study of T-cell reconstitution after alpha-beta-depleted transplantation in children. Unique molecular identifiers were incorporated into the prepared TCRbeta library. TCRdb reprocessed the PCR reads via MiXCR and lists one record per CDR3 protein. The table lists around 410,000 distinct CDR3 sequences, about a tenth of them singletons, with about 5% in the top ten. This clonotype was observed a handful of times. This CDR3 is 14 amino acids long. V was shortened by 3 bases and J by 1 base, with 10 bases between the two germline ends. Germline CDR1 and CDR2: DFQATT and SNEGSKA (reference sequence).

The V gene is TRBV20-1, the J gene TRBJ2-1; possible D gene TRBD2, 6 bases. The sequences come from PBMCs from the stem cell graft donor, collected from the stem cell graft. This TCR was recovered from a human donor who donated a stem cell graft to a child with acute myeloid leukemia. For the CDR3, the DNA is TGCAGTGCTAGGCGGGACTTGTCCTACAATGAGCAGTTCTTC. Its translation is CSARRDLSYNEQFF.